This TCR beta chain was profiled in a study of blood T cell repertoires in COVID-19. Looking at the study overall: Samples representing acute and convalescent COVID-19 were sourced from the United States, Italy and Spain.

In the authors' methods: Estimation of nucleated cell counts relied on the amplification of reference gene primers. Measured with immunoSEQ multiplex PCR; TCRdb has only the in-frame clones, and not every one. V and J calls plus clone size are reproduced from that table; the DNA served to infer D and trimming. The repertoire holds roughly 200,000 clones, more than 75% seen once, with 2.7% in the top ten. The CDR3 has 14 residues. Trimming stripped 4 bases from V and 3 bases from J, with 12 bases between. Germline assignment: CDR1 SEHNR and CDR2 FQNEAQ (reference sequence). The sequencing input was peripheral blood. The rearrangement uses TRBV7-9 and TRBJ1-1, with D unresolved. The sequence was collected from a man aged 40-49 years with active or convalescent COVID-19. The CDR3 loop is CASSSQPGYTEAFF. The DNA of the CDR3 is TGTGCCAGCAGCTCACAGCCCGGCTACACTGAAGCTTTCTTT. Supplemented by reference TRBV7-9 and TRBJ1-1, the full variable domain reads DTGVSQNPRHKITKRGQNVTFRCDPISEHNRLYWYRQTLGQGPEFLTYFQNEAQLEKSRLLSDRFSAERPKGSFSTLEIQRTEQGDSAMYLCASSSQPGYTEAFFGQGTRLTVV.